Listed below are T cell receptor beta chains from one sample, sequenced in a study of blood T cell repertoires in COVID-19. The protocol was immunoSEQ multiplex PCR, while the TCRdb copy is restricted to in-frame clones and leaves out a portion. The data hold some 180,000 clones, with about 85% observed a single time. Specimen: peripheral blood. The receptors stem from a middle-aged woman with COVID-19, enrolled during active disease. CDR3s include the opening cysteine and the closing phenylalanine or tryptophan. D genes are given only for firm matches. Clone size is shown for a subset of rows, as once, few, many or a class of expanded clone.

d_gene: .; j_gene: TRBJ1-2; v_gene: TRBV20-1; abundance: once; CDR3aa: CSATGGGYTF; CDR3nt: TGCAGTGCCACAGGTGGTGGCTACACCTTC
d_gene: .; j_gene: TRBJ2-3; v_gene: TRBV2; abundance: .; CDR3aa: CASTRRTASTDTQYF; CDR3nt: TGTGCCAGCACCCGACGAACAGCTAGCACAGATACGCAGTATTTT
d_gene: TRBD2; j_gene: TRBJ2-3; v_gene: TRBV5-6; abundance: .; CDR3aa: CASSLAGASTDTQYF; CDR3nt: TGTGCCAGCAGCTTAGCGGGGGCGAGCACAGATACGCAGTATTTT
d_gene: .; j_gene: TRBJ2-5; v_gene: TRBV18; abundance: once; CDR3aa: CASSPPSSGETQYF; CDR3nt: TGTGCCAGCTCACCACCGTCAAGCGGGGAGACCCAGTACTTC
d_gene: .; j_gene: TRBJ1-1; v_gene: TRBV27; abundance: .; CDR3aa: CASSLAGEAEAFF; CDR3nt: TGTGCCAGCAGTTTAGCCGGTGAGGCTGAAGCTTTCTTT
d_gene: TRBD1; j_gene: TRBJ1-2; v_gene: TRBV14; abundance: .; CDR3aa: CASSQGVRGQGGFFDGYTF; CDR3nt: TGTGCCAGCAGCCAAGGGGTACGAGGACAGGGGGGATTTTTCGATGGCTACACCTTC
d_gene: TRBD1; j_gene: TRBJ1-2; v_gene: TRBV7-8; abundance: .; CDR3aa: CASSLGPAGTGGADGYTF; CDR3nt: TGTGCCAGCAGCTTAGGACCCGCCGGGACAGGGGGCGCAGATGGCTACACCTTC
d_gene: TRBD2; j_gene: TRBJ2-1; v_gene: TRBV6-2/TRBV6-3; abundance: .; CDR3aa: CASSYGTSGGNEQFF; CDR3nt: TGTGCCAGCAGTTACGGGACTAGCGGGGGGAATGAGCAGTTCTTC
d_gene: TRBD2; j_gene: TRBJ2-1; v_gene: TRBV5-8; abundance: .; CDR3aa: CASSLGASGGIGNEQFF; CDR3nt: TGTGCCAGCAGCCTGGGGGCTAGCGGGGGCATCGGCAATGAGCAGTTCTTC
d_gene: .; j_gene: TRBJ2-5; v_gene: TRBV10-3; abundance: .; CDR3aa: CASNGGRETQYF; CDR3nt: TGTGCCTCCAACGGCGGAAGGGAGACCCAGTACTTC
d_gene: TRBD2; j_gene: TRBJ2-7; v_gene: TRBV5-1; abundance: .; CDR3aa: CASSLAGGSIHEQYF; CDR3nt: TGCGCCAGCAGCTTGGCTGGCGGGAGTATCCACGAGCAGTACTTC
d_gene: TRBD2; j_gene: TRBJ2-3; v_gene: TRBV30; abundance: .; CDR3aa: CASSTGLAGTDTQYF; CDR3nt: TGTGCCTCTAGTACGGGACTAGCGGGCACAGATACGCAGTATTTT
d_gene: TRBD1; j_gene: TRBJ1-5; v_gene: TRBV18; abundance: .; CDR3aa: CASSPWTGESNQPQHF; CDR3nt: TGTGCCAGCTCACCCTGGACAGGGGAGAGCAATCAGCCCCAGCATTTT
d_gene: .; j_gene: TRBJ2-1; v_gene: TRBV7-9; abundance: .; CDR3aa: CASSFLAGTPNEQFF; CDR3nt: TGTGCCAGCAGCTTTCTGGCGGGAACCCCCAATGAGCAGTTCTTC
d_gene: TRBD2; j_gene: TRBJ2-5; v_gene: TRBV2; abundance: .; CDR3aa: CASSEALSGGARETQYF; CDR3nt: TGTGCCAGCAGTGAAGCGCTGAGCGGGGGGGCCAGAGAGACCCAGTACTTC
d_gene: .; j_gene: TRBJ1-4; v_gene: TRBV13; abundance: .; CDR3aa: CASSSRDSVEKLFF; CDR3nt: TGTGCCAGCAGCTCGCGGGACTCCGTAGAAAAACTGTTTTTT
d_gene: TRBD2; j_gene: TRBJ2-2; v_gene: TRBV19; abundance: .; CDR3aa: CASRLAGNTGELFF; CDR3nt: TGTGCCAGTCGACTAGCGGGGAACACCGGGGAGCTGTTTTTT
d_gene: .; j_gene: TRBJ2-3; v_gene: TRBV5-4; abundance: .; CDR3aa: CASSRGTDTQYF; CDR3nt: TGTGCCAGCAGCCGGGGAACAGATACGCAGTATTTT
d_gene: TRBD1; j_gene: TRBJ1-5; v_gene: TRBV6-1; abundance: few; CDR3aa: CASSDRTGEQPQHF; CDR3nt: TGTGCCAGCAGTGACAGGACAGGGGAACAGCCCCAGCATTTT
d_gene: TRBD2; j_gene: TRBJ2-7; v_gene: TRBV5-1; abundance: few; CDR3aa: CASQGLAGAIYEQYF; CDR3nt: TGCGCCTCCCAGGGGCTAGCGGGGGCGATCTACGAGCAGTACTTC
d_gene: .; j_gene: TRBJ2-7; v_gene: TRBV6-2/TRBV6-3; abundance: .; CDR3aa: CASSGPGGEQYF; CDR3nt: TGTGCCAGCAGTGGCCCCGGGGGCGAGCAGTACTTC
d_gene: .; j_gene: TRBJ2-7; v_gene: TRBV6-5; abundance: .; CDR3aa: CASTRGYEQYF; CDR3nt: TGTGCCAGCACCAGGGGCTACGAGCAGTACTTC
d_gene: TRBD2; j_gene: TRBJ2-7; v_gene: TRBV19; abundance: .; CDR3aa: CASSSGGLLSYEQYF; CDR3nt: TGTGCCAGTAGTAGCGGGGGACTTCTCTCCTACGAGCAGTACTTC
d_gene: .; j_gene: TRBJ1-1; v_gene: TRBV9; abundance: .; CDR3aa: CASGEMNTEAFF; CDR3nt: TGTGCCAGCGGGGAGATGAACACTGAAGCTTTCTTT
d_gene: .; j_gene: TRBJ2-2; v_gene: TRBV11-3; abundance: .; CDR3aa: CASSLAGTTGELFF; CDR3nt: TGTGCCAGCAGCTTAGCAGGAACCACCGGGGAGCTGTTTTTT
d_gene: .; j_gene: TRBJ1-2; v_gene: TRBV27; abundance: .; CDR3aa: CASSFSSNYGYTF; CDR3nt: TGTGCCAGCAGTTTTAGCAGTAACTATGGCTACACCTTC
d_gene: .; j_gene: TRBJ1-5; v_gene: TRBV2; abundance: .; CDR3aa: CASSEVQGPNQPQHF; CDR3nt: TGTGCCAGCAGTGAAGTTCAGGGGCCAAATCAGCCCCAGCATTTT
d_gene: .; j_gene: TRBJ2-5; v_gene: TRBV4-3; abundance: few; CDR3aa: CASSQEWGVETQYF; CDR3nt: TGCGCCAGCAGCCAAGAGTGGGGAGTAGAGACCCAGTACTTC
d_gene: TRBD1; j_gene: TRBJ1-2; v_gene: TRBV19; abundance: .; CDR3aa: CASSMGQTINYGYTF; CDR3nt: TGTGCCAGTAGTATGGGACAGACGATTAACTATGGCTACACCTTC
d_gene: .; j_gene: TRBJ2-5; v_gene: TRBV11-1; abundance: once; CDR3aa: CASSAGLQETQYF; CDR3nt: TGTGCCAGCAGCGCTGGACTACAAGAGACCCAGTACTTC
d_gene: .; j_gene: TRBJ1-1; v_gene: TRBV15; abundance: .; CDR3aa: CATSRVAGTEAFF; CDR3nt: TGTGCCACCAGCAGAGTCGCGGGCACTGAAGCTTTCTTT
d_gene: .; j_gene: TRBJ1-2; v_gene: TRBV5-4; abundance: .; CDR3aa: CASTSGQDFYGYTF; CDR3nt: TGTGCCAGCACCTCCGGGCAGGACTTCTATGGCTACACCTTC
d_gene: TRBD2; j_gene: TRBJ2-1; v_gene: TRBV5-1; abundance: .; CDR3aa: CASSLVLSGGADRFF; CDR3nt: TGCGCCAGCAGCTTGGTACTTAGCGGGGGGGCCGATCGGTTCTTC
d_gene: TRBD1; j_gene: TRBJ2-2; v_gene: TRBV29-1; abundance: .; CDR3aa: CSVGDRGYTGELFF; CDR3nt: TGCAGCGTCGGGGACAGGGGTTACACCGGGGAGCTGTTTTTT
d_gene: TRBD2; j_gene: TRBJ2-2; v_gene: TRBV5-1; abundance: few; CDR3aa: CASSLGLAGNTGELFF; CDR3nt: TGCGCCAGCAGCTTGGGGCTAGCGGGTAACACCGGGGAGCTGTTTTTT
d_gene: .; j_gene: TRBJ1-2; v_gene: TRBV20-1; abundance: few; CDR3aa: CSASPNSYGYTF; CDR3nt: TGCAGTGCTAGTCCCAACAGCTATGGCTACACCTTC
d_gene: .; j_gene: TRBJ2-2; v_gene: TRBV11-2; abundance: .; CDR3aa: CASSLGVSNTGELFF; CDR3nt: TGTGCCAGCAGCTTAGGCGTCTCGAACACCGGGGAGCTGTTTTTT
d_gene: TRBD2; j_gene: TRBJ2-7; v_gene: TRBV7-3; abundance: .; CDR3aa: CASSLKASGTIAYEQYF; CDR3nt: TGTGCCAGCAGCTTAAAGGCATCCGGGACTATCGCCTACGAGCAGTACTTC
d_gene: TRBD2; j_gene: TRBJ2-6; v_gene: TRBV9; abundance: .; CDR3aa: CASSVVRLAGVWAGANVLTF; CDR3nt: TGTGCCAGCAGCGTAGTTAGACTAGCGGGTGTATGGGCTGGGGCCAACGTCCTGACTTTC
d_gene: TRBD1; j_gene: TRBJ2-7; v_gene: TRBV14; abundance: .; CDR3aa: CASSQSGTGMIEQYF; CDR3nt: TGTGCCAGCAGCCAGTCCGGGACAGGGATGATCGAGCAGTACTTC
d_gene: TRBD2; j_gene: TRBJ2-5; v_gene: TRBV9; abundance: .; CDR3aa: CASSVGRGLQETQYF; CDR3nt: TGTGCCAGCAGCGTCGGGAGGGGACTCCAAGAGACCCAGTACTTC
d_gene: .; j_gene: TRBJ2-5; v_gene: TRBV10-3; abundance: .; CDR3aa: CAISGSKTGPFREETQYF; CDR3nt: TGTGCCATCAGTGGGTCGAAGACAGGTCCTTTTAGGGAAGAGACCCAGTACTTC